The clone carrying this T cell receptor beta chain was found once. The CDR3 runs 17 residues. Trimming shortened V by 2 bases and J by 7 bases, and 20 bases separated the two germline ends. Germline V gives CDR1 SGHVS, CDR2 FNYEAQ. The entry originates in a study of cytomegalovirus exposure and HLA in healthy donors. The study ran its PCR with 60 Vbeta and 13 Jbeta primers. The table came from immunoSEQ multiplex PCR; TCRdb's copy has only in-frame clones and leaves some out. The table has approximately 160,000 clones, around four fifths seen once. The V call is TRBV7-6, the J call TRBJ2-2; TRBD2 is a possible D gene (5 bases). Sequenced: PBMCs. The TCR originated in a girl aged 5 to 17 in good health and CMV-seropositive. The CDR3 sequence is CASSLNSAGSKVGELFF. CDR3 DNA sequence: TGTGCCAGCAGCTTAAACTCTGCGGGTAGCAAGGTCGGGGAGCTGTTTTTT.